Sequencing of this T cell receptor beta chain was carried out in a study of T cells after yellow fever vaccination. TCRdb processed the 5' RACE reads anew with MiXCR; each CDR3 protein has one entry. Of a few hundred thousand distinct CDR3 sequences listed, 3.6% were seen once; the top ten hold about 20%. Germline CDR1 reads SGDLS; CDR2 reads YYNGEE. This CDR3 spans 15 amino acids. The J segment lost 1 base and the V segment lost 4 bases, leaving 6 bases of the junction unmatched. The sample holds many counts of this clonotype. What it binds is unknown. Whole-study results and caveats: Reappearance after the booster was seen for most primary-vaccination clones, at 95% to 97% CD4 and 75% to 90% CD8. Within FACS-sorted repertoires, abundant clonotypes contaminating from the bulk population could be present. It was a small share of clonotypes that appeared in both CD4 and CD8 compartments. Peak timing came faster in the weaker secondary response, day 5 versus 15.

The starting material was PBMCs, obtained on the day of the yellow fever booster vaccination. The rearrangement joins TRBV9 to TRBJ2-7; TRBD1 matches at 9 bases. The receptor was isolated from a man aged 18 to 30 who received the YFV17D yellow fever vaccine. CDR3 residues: CASSQGQGGSYEQYF. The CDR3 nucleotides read TGTGCCAGCAGCCAGGGACAGGGCGGGTCCTACGAGCAGTACTTC.